This T cell receptor (beta chain) was sequenced for a study of cytomegalovirus exposure and HLA in healthy donors. Study-level points and caveats: First-cohort TCR clusters tended to co-occur in the 95 to 150 validation repertoires, a later analysis found.

Regarding this clone: Antigen: not known.

Produced via immunoSEQ multiplex PCR; TCRdb's table is partial and in-frame only. The data show roughly 220,000 clones, roughly 88% seen once. Source material: PBMCs. This sequence originates from a woman between 25 and 40 years old in good health and CMV-seropositive.

The CDR3 protein is CASSNGGNQPQHF. The DNA for the CDR3 is TGTGCCAGCAGCAACGGGGGCAATCAGCCCCAGCATTTT. V is TRBV11-2 and J is TRBJ1-5; no clear D. Germline V gives CDR1 SGHAT, CDR2 FQNNGV. CDR3 size: 13 residues. Trimming removed 5 bases at V and 2 bases at J, with 7 bases between. Full variable domain (missing parts from reference TRBV11-2 and TRBJ1-5): EAGVAQSPRYKIIEKRQSVAFWCNPISGHATLYWYQQILGQGPKLLIQFQNNGVVDDSQLPKDRFSAERLKGVDSTLKIQPAKLEDSAVYLCASSNGGNQPQHFGDGTRLSIL.